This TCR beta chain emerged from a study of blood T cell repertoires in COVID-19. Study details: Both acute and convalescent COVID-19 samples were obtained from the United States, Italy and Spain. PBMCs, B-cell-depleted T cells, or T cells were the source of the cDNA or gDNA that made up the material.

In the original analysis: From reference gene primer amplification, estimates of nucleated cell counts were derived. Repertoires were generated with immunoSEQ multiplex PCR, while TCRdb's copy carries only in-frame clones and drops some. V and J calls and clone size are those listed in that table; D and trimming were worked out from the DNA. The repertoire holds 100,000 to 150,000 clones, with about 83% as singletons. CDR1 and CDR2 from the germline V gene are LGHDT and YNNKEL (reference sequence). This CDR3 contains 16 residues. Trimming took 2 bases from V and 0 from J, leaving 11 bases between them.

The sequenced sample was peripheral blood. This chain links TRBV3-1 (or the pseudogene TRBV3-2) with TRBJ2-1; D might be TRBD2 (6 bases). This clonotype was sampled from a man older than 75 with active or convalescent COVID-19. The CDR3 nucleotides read TGTGCCAGCAGCCAACCGGGACTGAGCTCCTACAATGAGCAGTTCTTC. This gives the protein CASSQPGLSSYNEQFF.